Listed below are T cell receptor beta chains from one sample, sequenced in a study of blood T cells in healthy people across ages. MiXCR, run by TCRdb on the 5' RACE reads, gives a single entry per CDR3 protein. This sample yields around 1.5 million distinct CDR3 sequences, of which approximately 38% are seen a single time; 7.9% belongs to the top ten. The specimen sequenced was blood. The receptors were gathered from a woman aged 18-29 years in good health. The CDR3 runs from the conserved cysteine through the conserved F or W. The order of the fields is J gene, D gene, V gene, CDR3 length, clone size, CDR3 protein, CDR3 DNA. D genes are given only for firm matches. Rows may omit the clone size; those that give it use once, few, many or a size class.

j_gene: TRBJ2-7
d_gene: -
v_gene: TRBV7-3
len: 15
abundance: few
CDR3aa: CASSLDSPSSYEQYF
CDR3nt: TGTGCCAGCAGCTTAGACAGTCCGAGCTCCTACGAGCAGTACTTC

j_gene: TRBJ2-7
d_gene: -
v_gene: TRBV6-5
len: 15
abundance: -
CDR3aa: CASSYLATLGDEQYF
CDR3nt: TGTGCCAGCAGTTACCTCGCCACGCTGGGGGACGAGCAATACTTC

j_gene: TRBJ2-3
d_gene: TRBD2
v_gene: TRBV20-1
len: 14
abundance: few
CDR3aa: CSARTSGAGDTQYF
CDR3nt: TGCAGTGCTAGGACTAGCGGGGCTGGGGATACGCAGTATTTT

j_gene: TRBJ2-3
d_gene: TRBD2
v_gene: TRBV9
len: 19
abundance: -
CDR3aa: CASSVDLAGGLRSTDTQYF
CDR3nt: TGTGCCAGCAGCGTAGATTTAGCGGGGGGGCTAAGGAGCACAGATACGCAGTATTTT

j_gene: TRBJ2-3
d_gene: -
v_gene: TRBV5-1
len: 14
abundance: -
CDR3aa: CASRRDTSTDTQYF
CDR3nt: TGCGCCAGCAGGAGGGACACGAGCACAGATACGCAGTATTTT

j_gene: TRBJ1-4
d_gene: -
v_gene: TRBV9
len: 16
abundance: few
CDR3aa: CASSFGHSTLDEKLFF
CDR3nt: TGTGCCAGCAGCTTTGGACACTCTACCTTGGATGAAAAACTGTTTTTT

j_gene: TRBJ1-1
d_gene: -
v_gene: TRBV30
len: 14
abundance: -
CDR3aa: CAWGAGIVNTEAFF
CDR3nt: TGTGCCTGGGGTGCTGGGATTGTAAACACTGAAGCTTTCTTT

j_gene: TRBJ2-3
d_gene: -
v_gene: TRBV6-5
len: 15
abundance: few
CDR3aa: CASSYYLGGPDTQYF
CDR3nt: TGTGCCAGCAGCTACTATCTCGGGGGTCCAGATACGCAGTATTTT

j_gene: TRBJ2-7
d_gene: -
v_gene: TRBV5-1
len: 13
abundance: few
CDR3aa: CASSWEAPAEQYF
CDR3nt: TGCGCCAGCAGCTGGGAGGCCCCCGCGGAGCAGTACTTC

j_gene: TRBJ2-1
d_gene: TRBD2
v_gene: TRBV12-3/TRBV12-4
len: 16
abundance: -
CDR3aa: CASSSGTSSRLGEQFF
CDR3nt: TGTGCCAGCAGTTCCGGGACTAGCAGTCGGCTTGGCGAGCAGTTCTTC

j_gene: TRBJ2-4
d_gene: -
v_gene: TRBV15
len: 15
abundance: -
CDR3aa: CATSRDGFSKNIQYF
CDR3nt: TGTGCCACCAGCAGGGACGGGTTTTCCAAAAACATTCAGTACTTC

j_gene: TRBJ1-5
d_gene: -
v_gene: TRBV10-3
len: 15
abundance: -
CDR3aa: CAISESGGYNQPQHF
CDR3nt: TGTGCCATCAGTGAGTCAGGGGGGTACAATCAGCCCCAGCATTTT

j_gene: TRBJ1-5
d_gene: -
v_gene: TRBV12-3/TRBV12-4
len: 17
abundance: -
CDR3aa: CASSPSGAKGRNQPQHF
CDR3nt: TGTGCCAGCAGTCCTAGTGGAGCGAAAGGACGCAATCAGCCCCAGCATTTT

j_gene: TRBJ2-5
d_gene: -
v_gene: TRBV20-1
len: 13
abundance: once
CDR3aa: CSASEGGFETQYF
CDR3nt: TGCAGTGCTAGTGAGGGGGGTTTTGAGACCCAGTACTTC

j_gene: TRBJ2-5
d_gene: -
v_gene: TRBV20-1
len: 14
abundance: -
CDR3aa: CSAIRDLYQETQYF
CDR3nt: TGCAGTGCTATCCGGGATCTGTACCAAGAGACCCAGTACTTC

j_gene: TRBJ1-2
d_gene: -
v_gene: TRBV27
len: 18
abundance: -
CDR3aa: CASSYLVRDAGTLYGYTF
CDR3nt: TGTGCCAGCAGTTATTTGGTCCGGGACGCGGGGACTCTCTATGGCTACACCTTC

j_gene: TRBJ2-3
d_gene: -
v_gene: TRBV4-1
len: 16
abundance: -
CDR3aa: CASTLIAYVSTDTQYF
CDR3nt: TGCGCCAGCACCCTTATAGCGTACGTTAGCACAGATACGCAGTATTTT

j_gene: TRBJ2-7
d_gene: TRBD2
v_gene: TRBV10-3
len: 16
abundance: -
CDR3aa: CAIRDPTSGGSYEQYF
CDR3nt: TGTGCCATCAGGGATCCCACTAGCGGGGGTTCCTACGAGCAGTACTTC

j_gene: TRBJ2-1
d_gene: -
v_gene: TRBV6-5
len: 16
abundance: -
CDR3aa: CASSPGLSSSYNEQFF
CDR3nt: TGTGCCAGCAGTCCCGGACTATCCAGCTCCTACAATGAGCAGTTCTTC

j_gene: TRBJ2-5
d_gene: -
v_gene: TRBV10-3
len: 15
abundance: -
CDR3aa: CAIRRNGQPQETQYF
CDR3nt: TGTGCCATCAGGCGTAACGGACAGCCCCAAGAGACCCAGTACTTC

j_gene: TRBJ2-1
d_gene: -
v_gene: TRBV11-3
len: 16
abundance: few
CDR3aa: CASSSLGSASYNEQFF
CDR3nt: TGTGCCAGCAGCTCACTGGGCAGCGCTAGTTACAATGAGCAGTTCTTC

j_gene: TRBJ2-2
d_gene: -
v_gene: TRBV6-6
len: 15
abundance: once
CDR3aa: CASSSTRKGTGELFF
CDR3nt: TGTGCCAGCAGTTCGACTAGGAAAGGGACCGGGGAGCTGTTTTTT

j_gene: TRBJ1-2
d_gene: TRBD1
v_gene: TRBV3-1
len: 18
abundance: -
CDR3aa: CASSQGDRAQLLPNGYTF
CDR3nt: TGTGCCAGCAGCCAGGGGGACAGGGCGCAACTTCTTCCGAACGGCTACACCTTC

j_gene: TRBJ1-2
d_gene: TRBD1
v_gene: TRBV6-1
len: 15
abundance: -
CDR3aa: CASSEGQGARDGYTF
CDR3nt: TGTGCCAGCAGTGAGGGACAGGGGGCGCGGGATGGCTACACCTTC

j_gene: TRBJ2-1
d_gene: TRBD2
v_gene: TRBV5-1
len: 16
abundance: many
CDR3aa: CASSLAGGSSYNEQFF
CDR3nt: TGTGCCAGCAGCTTAGCGGGCGGGAGCTCCTACAATGAGCAGTTCTTC

j_gene: TRBJ2-3
d_gene: -
v_gene: TRBV6-5
len: 15
abundance: -
CDR3aa: CASRTRRYSTDTQYF
CDR3nt: TGTGCCAGCAGGACGAGGCGGTATAGCACAGATACGCAGTATTTT

j_gene: TRBJ2-3
d_gene: TRBD2
v_gene: TRBV4-1
len: 19
abundance: few
CDR3aa: CASSQLGLAGARGTDTQYF
CDR3nt: TGCGCCAGCAGCCAACTCGGGCTAGCGGGAGCTCGCGGCACAGATACGCAGTATTTT

j_gene: TRBJ1-1
d_gene: -
v_gene: TRBV7-9
len: 15
abundance: few
CDR3aa: CASSSHRKSNTEAFF
CDR3nt: TGTGCCAGCAGCTCCCACAGGAAGTCGAACACTGAAGCTTTCTTT

j_gene: TRBJ1-2
d_gene: -
v_gene: TRBV18
len: 15
abundance: -
CDR3aa: CASSPLEGPNYGYTF
CDR3nt: TGTGCCAGCTCACCTCTCGAGGGCCCTAACTATGGCTACACCTTC

j_gene: TRBJ1-1
d_gene: -
v_gene: TRBV28
len: 14
abundance: -
CDR3aa: CASSFSLENTEAFF
CDR3nt: TGTGCCAGCAGTTTTAGTCTGGAGAACACTGAAGCTTTCTTT

j_gene: TRBJ2-3
d_gene: -
v_gene: TRBV12-3/TRBV12-4
len: 15
abundance: -
CDR3aa: CASSPRGGTTGTQYF
CDR3nt: TGTGCCAGCAGTCCAAGAGGGGGGACCACAGGTACGCAGTATTTT

j_gene: TRBJ2-3
d_gene: -
v_gene: TRBV6-1
len: 16
abundance: -
CDR3aa: CASRVGTYLRADTQYF
CDR3nt: TGTGCCAGCAGGGTTGGGACTTACCTGAGAGCAGATACGCAGTATTTT

j_gene: TRBJ2-5
d_gene: -
v_gene: TRBV12-5
len: 15
abundance: -
CDR3aa: CASGMAVSDYNEQYF
CDR3nt: TGTGCTAGTGGTATGGCCGTGTCAGATTACAATGAGCAGTACTTC

j_gene: TRBJ1-5
d_gene: -
v_gene: TRBV7-9
len: 16
abundance: -
CDR3aa: CASSPAGSNSNQPQHF
CDR3nt: TGTGCCAGCAGCCCCGCGGGGAGCAATAGCAATCAGCCCCAGCATTTT

j_gene: TRBJ1-2
d_gene: -
v_gene: TRBV5-1
len: 12
abundance: -
CDR3aa: CASSPDGGGYTF
CDR3nt: TGCGCCAGCAGCCCCGATGGGGGCGGCTACACCTTC

j_gene: TRBJ2-7
d_gene: TRBD2
v_gene: TRBV9
len: 15
abundance: -
CDR3aa: CASSGWTSGSYEQYF
CDR3nt: TGTGCCAGCAGCGGATGGACTAGCGGGTCCTACGAGCAGTACTTC

j_gene: TRBJ1-6
d_gene: -
v_gene: TRBV19
len: 15
abundance: -
CDR3aa: CASSIGGVTDSPLHF
CDR3nt: TGTGCCAGTAGTATAGGAGGGGTAACCGATTCACCCCTCCACTTT

j_gene: TRBJ1-5
d_gene: TRBD1
v_gene: TRBV12-3/TRBV12-4
len: 16
abundance: -
CDR3aa: CASSWTGGDSNQPQHF
CDR3nt: TGTGCCAGCAGCTGGACAGGGGGTGATAGCAATCAGCCCCAGCATTTT

j_gene: TRBJ2-3
d_gene: TRBD1
v_gene: TRBV20-1
len: 13
abundance: -
CDR3aa: CSALDRETDTQYF
CDR3nt: TGCAGTGCTCTCGACAGGGAAACCGATACGCAGTATTTT

j_gene: TRBJ2-3
d_gene: TRBD2
v_gene: TRBV25-1
len: 15
abundance: few
CDR3aa: CASSDQRGVPDTQYF
CDR3nt: TGTGCCAGCAGTGACCAGCGGGGGGTGCCAGATACGCAGTATTTT